The 22 T cell receptor beta chains presented below share a single source sample, sequenced in a study of blood T cell repertoires in COVID-19. The repertoire was sequenced with immunoSEQ multiplex PCR; TCRdb's copy has only in-frame clones and lacks some. The table lists approximately 53,000 clones, roughly 90% of them singletons. The source material was peripheral blood. The receptors were sampled from a human donor in a cohort sampled during active COVID-19.

V usage is TRBV7-8 and J usage is TRBJ2-7; 10 nucleotides align to TRBD2. Per the germline V gene, CDR1 is SGHVS and CDR2 is FQNEAQ. Trimming removed 4 bases from V and 0 bases from J; junction bases left unmatched: 18. The length of the CDR3 is 20 residues. CDR3 in amino acids: CASSSMWASGSRASSYEQYF. The CDR3 DNA reads TGTGCCAGCAGCTCCATGTGGGCTAGCGGGAGTAGAGCTAGCTCCTACGAGCAGTACTTC.

This chain uses TRBV14 with TRBJ2-5; 7 bases agree with TRBD1. Trimming cost V 4 bases and J 2 bases; bases outside gene matches: 7. The CDR3 is 15 amino acids. Germline CDR1 SGHDN, CDR2 FVKESK. The CDR3: CASSLTPGQQETQYF. The CDR3 DNA reads TGTGCCAGCAGCCTCACTCCGGGACAGCAAGAGACCCAGTACTTC.

The chain has TRBV7-6 and TRBJ1-4, with D tentatively TRBD1 (5 bases). V lost 2 bases, J lost 1 base, and 11 bases lay in between. Germline V CDR1 and CDR2: SGHVS, FNYEAQ. The CDR3 consists of 16 residues. In DNA form, the CDR3 reads TGTGCCAGCAGCTTATGGGGAGGGGAAACTAATGAAAAACTGTTTTTT. Residues: CASSLWGGETNEKLFF.

V and J are TRBV6-6 and TRBJ1-1, with unresolved D. CDR1 and CDR2 from the germline V gene are MNHNY and SVGAGI (reference sequence). V shed 6 bases and J shed 4 bases, with 15 bases lying between them. The CDR3 contains 14 residues. As DNA, the CDR3 is TGTGCCAGCAGCCCTCCCACCTTCGGCACTGAAGCTTTCTTT. It translates to CASSPPTFGTEAFF.

The chain is built from TRBV5-1 and TRBJ1-1, with 8 bases identical to TRBD1. The CDR3 spans 17 residues. Losses at the gene ends were 3 bases for V and 4 bases for J; bases not matched to a gene: 14. The V gene's germline CDR1 is SGHRS and CDR2 YFSETQ. The CDR3 protein is CASSWIPGQGGFTEAFF. The DNA for the CDR3 is TGCGCCAGCAGCTGGATCCCCGGACAGGGAGGTTTCACTGAAGCTTTCTTT.

For the CDR3, the DNA is TGCGCCAGCAGCCAAGAGAGTGGTTCCTACAATGAGCAGTTCTTC. Encoded protein: CASSQESGSYNEQFF. The V call is TRBV4-1, the J call TRBJ2-1; D is uncertain. V dropped 0 bases and J dropped 1 base, with 7 bases sitting between them. This CDR3 is built from 15 residues. Germline V gives CDR1 MGHRA, CDR2 YSYEKL.

The chain links TRBV28 to TRBJ2-7, with a possible D match to TRBD1 (6 bases). CDR1 and CDR2 (germline): MDHEN, SYDVKM. The CDR3 has 16 amino acids. The V and J ends lost 5 bases and 6 bases respectively, with 23 bases between them. The CDR3 nucleotides read TGTGCCAGCAGTCCGGGCCAGGTGGGGGCGCGGTCCGAGCAGTACTTC. This sequence encodes CASSPGQVGARSEQYF.

The J gene is TRBJ1-1, the V gene TRBV12-3 or TRBV12-4, with unresolved D. The V gene lost 7 bases and the J gene lost 1 base, with 10 bases spanning the gap. This CDR3 comprises 13 residues. The CDR3 nucleotides read TGTGCCAGCACCAAGAGAACGAACACTGAAGCTTTCTTT. Its protein is CASTKRTNTEAFF.

The genes are TRBV4-2 and TRBJ2-7, with 7 bases aligning to TRBD2. The V gene end was trimmed by 0 bases and the J gene end by 3 bases; junction bases not matched to a gene: 11. The CDR3 covers 17 residues. Germline CDR1 and CDR2: LGHNA and YNFKEQ. The CDR3 DNA is TGTGCCAGCAGCCAAGATTATCAAGGGACTATTATCTACGAGCAGTACTTC. This translates into CASSQDYQGTIIYEQYF.

V is TRBV7-3 and J is TRBJ2-2, with D hard to call. V gave up 4 bases and J gave up 0 bases, with 9 bases separating them. CDR3 length equals 15 residues. Germline V gene sequence: CDR1 SGHTA, CDR2 FQGTGA. As DNA, the CDR3 is TGTGCCAGCAGCTCGTTTAGTACGAACACCGGGGAGCTGTTTTTT. This codes for CASSSFSTNTGELFF.

The chain couples TRBV4-3 to TRBJ1-1, with a possible D match to TRBD1 (5 bases). Trimming took off 3 bases at V and 3 bases at J, with 11 bases between the two ends. The CDR3 has 14 residues. The germline CDR1 and CDR2 sequences are LGHNA and YSLEER. The DNA for the CDR3 is TGCGCCAGCAGCCACCCTGGAGGGGACACTGAAGCTTTCTTT. Its protein product is CASSHPGGDTEAFF.

The chain couples TRBV6-1 to TRBJ2-5; the D is unclear. The germline V gene encodes CDR1 MNHNS and CDR2 SASEGT. The V end lost 4 bases, the J end lost 5 bases, and 20 bases lay between the germline ends. The CDR3 spans 16 residues. CDR3 amino acids: CASSGVGTPPMETQYF. The CDR3 DNA follows: TGTGCCAGCAGTGGAGTGGGCACTCCACCGATGGAGACCCAGTACTTC.

V gene TRBV6-5 combines with J gene TRBJ1-4; TRBD1 agrees at 8 bases. J was trimmed by 8 bases and V by 6 bases; bases with no gene match: 8. The CDR3 extends over 14 amino acids. Germline assignment: CDR1 MNHEY and CDR2 SVGAGI. The CDR3 nucleotides read TGTGCCAGCAGCACAGGGACAGGAGACGAAAAACTGTTTTTT. Its translation: CASSTGTGDEKLFF.

This clone was recorded once. The chain joins TRBV18 to TRBJ2-7; 8 nucleotides align to TRBD1. V was pared by 4 bases and J by 7 bases, with 9 bases of the junction left unmatched. CDR1 and CDR2 from the germline V gene are KGHSH and LQKENI. This CDR3 contains 14 residues. CDR3 sequence (DNA): TGTGCCAGCTCACGGGACAGGTCACGGGGAGAGCAGTACTTC. Translating gives CASSRDRSRGEQYF. Drawing the rest from reference TRBV18 and TRBJ2-7, the complete variable domain is NAGVMQNPRHLVRRRGQEARLRCSPMKGHSHVYWYRQLPEEGLKFMVYLQKENIIDESGMPKERFSAEFPKEGPSILRIQQVVRGDSAAYFCASSRDRSRGEQYFGPGTRLTVT.

The V and J genes are TRBV2 and TRBJ1-5; no clear D gene. Trimming stripped 4 bases from V and 4 bases from J, with 8 bases between. Germline lookup yields CDR1 SNHLY and CDR2 FYNNEI. CDR3 length: 13 residues. The chain's CDR3 is CASSATGNQPQHF. CDR3 sequence (DNA): TGTGCCAGCAGTGCCACGGGGAATCAGCCCCAGCATTTT.

The V call is TRBV6-2 or TRBV6-3, the J call TRBJ2-4; D is ambiguous. Germline lookup yields CDR1 MNHEY and CDR2 SVGEGT. V gave up 5 bases and J gave up 8 bases, with 7 bases separating them. The length of the CDR3 is 11 residues. The CDR3 DNA is TGTGCCAGCAGTACCGAGCACATTCAGTACTTC. Amino acid sequence: CASSTEHIQYF.

The rearrangement uses TRBV19 and TRBJ2-7; D may be TRBD2 (6 bases). CDR1 LNHDA and CDR2 SQIVND come from the germline V gene (reference sequence). This CDR3 is built from 13 residues. V dropped 4 bases and J dropped 1 base, with 8 bases sitting between them. The chain's CDR3 is CASSRGESYEQYF. The CDR3 nucleotides are TGTGCCAGTAGTAGGGGGGAATCCTACGAGCAGTACTTC.

This sequence joins TRBV7-9 and TRBJ2-1; 16 nucleotides line up with TRBD2. The V and J ends lost 5 bases and 2 bases, in that order; junction bases with no gene match: 3. The CDR3 is made up of 17 amino acids. Germline V lookup: CDR1 SEHNR, CDR2 FQNEAQ (reference sequence). The CDR3 DNA sequence: TGTGCCAGCAGCGCTGGGACTAGCGGGAGGGCCTACAATGAGCAGTTCTTC. Translating it yields CASSAGTSGRAYNEQFF.

The chain is built from TRBV5-1 and TRBJ2-7, with TRBD2 identical over 15 bases. This CDR3 spans 15 amino acids. Germline-derived CDR1 and CDR2 are SGHRS and YFSETQ. Trimming cost V 4 bases and J 5 bases; bases outside gene matches: 4. The CDR3 protein is CASSQGLAGGNEQYF. The DNA for the CDR3 is TGCGCCAGCAGCCAAGGACTAGCGGGGGGGAACGAGCAGTACTTC. Combining the CDR3 with reference TRBV5-1 and TRBJ2-7 gives the whole variable domain KAGVTQTPRYLIKTRGQQVTLSCSPISGHRSVSWYQQTPGQGLQFLFEYFSETQRNKGNFPGRFSGRQFSNSRSEMNVSTLELGDSALYLCASSQGLAGGNEQYFGPGTRLTVT.

The rearrangement uses TRBV19 and TRBJ2-6; the match to TRBD1 covers 8 bases. This CDR3 region has 16 residues. The trim removed 4 bases at V and 1 base at J, leaving 3 bases unmatched. The germline V gene has CDR1 LNHDA and CDR2 SQIVND (reference sequence). The CDR3 reads CASSTGGLSGANVLTF. The DNA for the CDR3 is TGTGCCAGTAGTACAGGGGGCTTGTCTGGGGCCAACGTCCTGACTTTC.

The chain combines TRBV11-2 with TRBJ2-4; D possibly corresponds to TRBD1 (5 bases). V lost 5 bases, J lost 2 bases, and 13 bases lay in between. The CDR3 covers 15 residues. Germline V lookup: CDR1 SGHAT, CDR2 FQNNGV. CDR3 sequence reads: CASSPPTGPKNIQYF. CDR3 DNA: TGTGCCAGCAGCCCACCTACAGGACCCAAAAACATTCAGTACTTC.

J is TRBJ1-1 and V is TRBV29-1, with TRBD1 matching 10 bases. The germline V gene has CDR1 SQVTM and CDR2 ANQGSEA. The CDR3 is 13 residues long. J lost 3 bases, V lost 4 bases, and 2 bases had no gene match. The CDR3 here is CSVGGQGYTEAFF. The CDR3 coding sequence is TGCAGCGTTGGGGGACAGGGGTACACTGAAGCTTTCTTT.